This T cell receptor (beta chain) was profiled in a study of T-cell reconstitution after alpha-beta-depleted transplantation in children. The TCRbeta library was prepared with unique molecular identifiers. TCRdb reprocessed the PCR reads via MiXCR and lists one record per CDR3 protein. In the table there are about 370,000 distinct CDR3 sequences, 20% of which are singletons. This CDR3 has 16 residues. V was pared by 5 bases and J by 3 bases, with 5 bases of the junction left unmatched. The germline V gene has CDR1 SGHTA and CDR2 FQGNSA. In its sample, this clonotype was seen a few times. The sample consisted of PBMCs from the stem cell graft donor, taken from the stem cell graft. The clonotype originates from a human donor who donated a stem cell graft to a child with acute myeloid leukemia. This chain links TRBV7-2 with TRBJ2-3; 13 nucleotides match TRBD2. The CDR3, as DNA: TGTGCCAGCAGCCGACGACTAGCGGGAGGTACAGATACGCAGTATTTT. Residues: CASSRRLAGGTDTQYF.